This T cell receptor beta chain came from a study of cytomegalovirus exposure and HLA in healthy donors. Study findings and constraints: A link between a missense DCLRE1C variant and TCR beta V- and J-gene trimming emerged from a later analysis. The investigators catalogued 180 or so TCR beta chains as cytomegalovirus-associated. Specificity for CMV antigens was confirmed in vitro for three of the CMV-associated chains.

The CDR3 contains 16 residues. Deletions cut 5 bases from V and 10 bases from J, with 21 bases between. Germline CDR1 SGHDN, CDR2 FVKESK. 13 Jbeta primers and 60 Vbeta primers were used for the PCR. Only in-frame clones appear in the TCRdb table, and some are missing; sequencing was by immunoSEQ multiplex PCR. Here the sample spans about 200,000 clones, 80% to 90% being singletons. For this clone: No antigen is known for it.

Sample: PBMCs. V gene TRBV14 combines with J gene TRBJ1-6; D is perhaps TRBD1 (6 bases). The receptor comes from a man aged 30-40 years in good health and CMV-seronegative. In DNA form, the CDR3 reads TGTGCCAGCAGCACCCATCCGGACAGAACCGGCTCACCCCTCCACTTT. This sequence encodes CASSTHPDRTGSPLHF.